This T cell receptor beta chain emerged from a study of control samples from healthy donors and cancer patients. Assay used: immunoSEQ multiplex PCR; TCRdb lists only in-frame clones, some missing. The sample holds fewer than 200,000 clones, roughly 91% seen once. The CDR3 is 15 amino acids. V dropped 6 bases and J dropped 6 bases, with 20 bases sitting between them. From germline, CDR1 is LNHDA and CDR2 SQIVND (reference sequence). What was sequenced was blood. The receptor was derived from a man in his late teens or twenties in good health. The chain carries TRBV19 and TRBJ2-5; D possibly corresponds to TRBD2 (6 bases). The DNA for the CDR3 is TGTGCCAGTAGCCCCGGGGGACCGGACCTCAAGACCCAGTACTTC. Translated, it gives CASSPGGPDLKTQYF.